Listed below are T cell receptor beta chains from one sample, sequenced in a study of OX40 agonist ivuxolimab in advanced cancers. TCRdb's copy holds only in-frame clones and misses some; the assay was immunoSEQ multiplex PCR. Of 34,000 or so clones listed, 75% to 95% are singletons. Sequencing used CD4+ or CD8+ T cells sorted from blood, obtained in a trial of the OX40 agonist ivuxolimab. These receptors were taken from an adult with an advanced solid tumor such as melanoma, head and neck, liver or kidney cancer. Both conserved end residues are part of each CDR3. Each record gives: J gene, V gene, clone size, D gene, CDR3 protein. D genes are given only for firm matches. Clone size is stated in some rows and not others, as once, few, many or a class when expanded.

j_gene: TRBJ2-5
v_gene: TRBV14
abundance: once
d_gene: TRBD2
CDR3aa: CATAPLAGGETQYF

j_gene: TRBJ2-1
v_gene: TRBV11-2
abundance: .
d_gene: TRBD2
CDR3aa: CASSLAGDSYNEQFF

j_gene: TRBJ2-1
v_gene: TRBV7-9
abundance: .
d_gene: .
CDR3aa: CASSSPTSMSIFEQFF

j_gene: TRBJ2-1
v_gene: TRBV12-5
abundance: few
d_gene: .
CDR3aa: CASGLWGSYNEQFF

j_gene: TRBJ1-3
v_gene: TRBV29-1
abundance: .
d_gene: .
CDR3aa: CSALPGGVAGNTIYF

j_gene: TRBJ1-2
v_gene: TRBV2
abundance: .
d_gene: TRBD1
CDR3aa: CASSYPGADRDTYGYTF

j_gene: TRBJ2-3
v_gene: TRBV7-3
abundance: .
d_gene: .
CDR3aa: CASSPRPEGAPQYF

j_gene: TRBJ2-7
v_gene: TRBV29-1
abundance: .
d_gene: .
CDR3aa: CSVVQGGYEQYF

j_gene: TRBJ1-1
v_gene: TRBV28
abundance: .
d_gene: .
CDR3aa: CASSTGPTKEAFF

j_gene: TRBJ2-7
v_gene: TRBV11-2
abundance: .
d_gene: TRBD2
CDR3aa: CASSLLAAPYEQYF

j_gene: TRBJ1-1
v_gene: TRBV18
abundance: .
d_gene: .
CDR3aa: CASSPGGTRRTEAFF

j_gene: TRBJ2-3
v_gene: TRBV7-9
abundance: .
d_gene: TRBD1
CDR3aa: CASSSGQGRDTQYF

j_gene: TRBJ1-4
v_gene: TRBV19
abundance: .
d_gene: .
CDR3aa: CASSPGVASSEKLFF

j_gene: TRBJ1-4
v_gene: TRBV7-6
abundance: .
d_gene: TRBD1
CDR3aa: CASSTGGNEKLFF

j_gene: TRBJ2-3
v_gene: TRBV28
abundance: .
d_gene: .
CDR3aa: CASSFLPQGITDTQYF

j_gene: TRBJ2-1
v_gene: TRBV9
abundance: .
d_gene: TRBD2
CDR3aa: CASSVPLAGAGINEQFF

j_gene: TRBJ2-1
v_gene: TRBV6-6
abundance: .
d_gene: .
CDR3aa: CASSYSAGGYNEQFF

j_gene: TRBJ2-7
v_gene: TRBV27
abundance: once
d_gene: TRBD2
CDR3aa: CASSLTSDYEQYF

j_gene: TRBJ2-1
v_gene: TRBV7-6
abundance: .
d_gene: .
CDR3aa: CASSSEHGMGYNEQFF

j_gene: TRBJ2-7
v_gene: TRBV9
abundance: .
d_gene: TRBD1
CDR3aa: CASSPGQGANEQYF

j_gene: TRBJ2-1
v_gene: TRBV27
abundance: .
d_gene: TRBD2
CDR3aa: CASRWVFGGRGIEQFF

j_gene: TRBJ1-4
v_gene: TRBV6-5
abundance: .
d_gene: .
CDR3aa: CASSYSQGTRDEKLFF

j_gene: TRBJ2-1
v_gene: TRBV10-2
abundance: .
d_gene: TRBD1
CDR3aa: CASSEWTGVEQFF

j_gene: TRBJ2-1
v_gene: TRBV14
abundance: .
d_gene: .
CDR3aa: CASSALSVQFF

j_gene: TRBJ2-1
v_gene: TRBV7-9
abundance: .
d_gene: TRBD1
CDR3aa: CASSLGGQGYHEQFF

j_gene: TRBJ2-7
v_gene: TRBV9
abundance: .
d_gene: TRBD2
CDR3aa: CASSTTSGSSYEQYF

j_gene: TRBJ2-1
v_gene: TRBV4-2
abundance: .
d_gene: TRBD2
CDR3aa: CASSQSLGPTSGGAHQFF

j_gene: TRBJ2-7
v_gene: TRBV27
abundance: once
d_gene: TRBD2
CDR3aa: CASSPQAGEAYEQYF

j_gene: TRBJ1-1
v_gene: TRBV9
abundance: few
d_gene: .
CDR3aa: CASSVVGSDEAFF

j_gene: TRBJ2-7
v_gene: TRBV27
abundance: .
d_gene: .
CDR3aa: CASRQGGHEQYF

j_gene: TRBJ1-2
v_gene: TRBV13
abundance: once
d_gene: TRBD1
CDR3aa: CASSSEQGAYYGYTF

j_gene: TRBJ2-7
v_gene: TRBV4-3
abundance: .
d_gene: .
CDR3aa: CASSQDSAGTSSYEQYF

j_gene: TRBJ1-1
v_gene: TRBV4-1
abundance: .
d_gene: TRBD1
CDR3aa: CASSQGSGGGTEAFF

j_gene: TRBJ2-1
v_gene: TRBV25-1
abundance: .
d_gene: .
CDR3aa: CASSGLSDEQFF

j_gene: TRBJ2-1
v_gene: TRBV7-9
abundance: .
d_gene: TRBD1
CDR3aa: CASSFRGGGGAYNEQFF

j_gene: TRBJ1-2
v_gene: TRBV4-1
abundance: .
d_gene: TRBD1
CDR3aa: CASSRGGQLQGPYGYTF

j_gene: TRBJ1-2
v_gene: TRBV6-5
abundance: .
d_gene: .
CDR3aa: CASSNSQGWGYGYTF

j_gene: TRBJ1-5
v_gene: TRBV4-3
abundance: .
d_gene: .
CDR3aa: CASSQEEGSGGPQHF

j_gene: TRBJ2-2
v_gene: TRBV28
abundance: .
d_gene: .
CDR3aa: CASSPLGQNTGELFF

j_gene: TRBJ2-7
v_gene: TRBV4-3
abundance: .
d_gene: .
CDR3aa: CASSASKGSYEQYF

j_gene: TRBJ2-1
v_gene: TRBV11-3
abundance: .
d_gene: .
CDR3aa: CASSLVRTRNYNEQFF

j_gene: TRBJ2-1
v_gene: TRBV9
abundance: .
d_gene: TRBD2
CDR3aa: CASSVSAGVSNEQFF

j_gene: TRBJ2-1
v_gene: TRBV6-1
abundance: .
d_gene: .
CDR3aa: CASSRSLEFHEQFF

j_gene: TRBJ2-2
v_gene: TRBV6-5
abundance: once
d_gene: .
CDR3aa: CASSYSGFSNTGELFF

j_gene: TRBJ2-7
v_gene: TRBV6-5
abundance: .
d_gene: .
CDR3aa: CASRDAYEQYF